Listed below are T cell receptor beta chains from one sample, sequenced in a study of naive and memory T cell subsets. MiXCR was run by TCRdb on the UMI-ligation and nested PCR reads, yielding one entry per CDR3 protein. The sample holds 25,000 to 30,000 distinct CDR3 sequences; under 6.5% are singletons and the top ten take roughly 6.8%. Sequencing was carried out using blood. The receptors stem from an adult in good health. The CDR3 runs from the conserved cysteine through the conserved F or W. The order of the fields is D gene, V gene, J gene, clone size, CDR3 DNA, CDR3 protein. D genes are given only for firm matches. Clone size is not always given. Where it is, it says once, few, many or a class for expanded clones.

D: NA
V: TRBV12-3/TRBV12-4
J: TRBJ1-5
size: many
DNA: TGTGCCAGCAGTTGGACAGTCAATCAGCCCCAGCATTTT
CDR3: CASSWTVNQPQHF

D: TRBD2
V: TRBV7-2
J: TRBJ2-5
size: many
DNA: TGTGCCAGCAGCTTAGCGTCCAGGCCGGGAGGGACCCAGTACTTC
CDR3: CASSLASRPGGTQYF

D: TRBD1
V: TRBV10-3
J: TRBJ1-1
size: many
DNA: TGTGCCATCAGTGGACAGGGTTTGAACACTGAAGCTTTCTTT
CDR3: CAISGQGLNTEAFF

D: NA
V: TRBV2
J: TRBJ1-5
size: few
DNA: TGTGCCAGCAGCGAAGGGACACCTGATCAGCCCCAGCATTTT
CDR3: CASSEGTPDQPQHF

D: NA
V: TRBV6-5
J: TRBJ1-1
size: many
DNA: TGTGCCAGCAGCCTACCAGGTGGGACTGAAGCTTTCTTT
CDR3: CASSLPGGTEAFF

D: TRBD2
V: TRBV6-2/TRBV6-3
J: TRBJ2-3
size: many
DNA: TGTGCCAGCAGACAATCAAGCGGGAGGGCCGCCACAGATACGCAGTATTTT
CDR3: CASRQSSGRAATDTQYF

D: NA
V: TRBV6-5
J: TRBJ2-7
size: NA
DNA: TGTGCCAGCAGGGATAGCGTCTCCTACGAGCAGTACTTC
CDR3: CASRDSVSYEQYF

D: TRBD2
V: TRBV20-1
J: TRBJ2-3
size: few
DNA: TGCAGTGCTAGCCTAGCGGGAGTTTCACCGAGCACAGATACGCAGTATTTT
CDR3: CSASLAGVSPSTDTQYF

D: NA
V: TRBV28
J: TRBJ2-5
size: few
DNA: TGTGCCAGCACCCTGGACTATAGTGAAGAGACCCAGTACTTC
CDR3: CASTLDYSEETQYF

D: TRBD1
V: TRBV19
J: TRBJ2-7
size: few
DNA: TGTGCCAGTAGTCCGGGACAGCCCTACGAGCAGTACTTC
CDR3: CASSPGQPYEQYF

D: TRBD2
V: TRBV5-6
J: TRBJ2-1
size: many
DNA: TGTGCCAGCAGCTTGTTTAGCGGGAGTGGTTGGAATGAGCAGTTCTTC
CDR3: CASSLFSGSGWNEQFF

D: TRBD2
V: TRBV29-1
J: TRBJ2-3
size: medium-sized
DNA: TGCAGCGCCCATTGGGGACTAGCGGGAGCTGGCTCAGATACGCAGTATTTT
CDR3: CSAHWGLAGAGSDTQYF

D: NA
V: TRBV6-6
J: TRBJ1-1
size: NA
DNA: TGTGCCAGCAGATTGGAAGGGAAATACACTGAAGCTTTCTTT
CDR3: CASRLEGKYTEAFF

D: NA
V: TRBV7-8
J: TRBJ1-1
size: many
DNA: TGTGCCAGCAATGGGTTGAACACTGAAGCTTTCTTT
CDR3: CASNGLNTEAFF

D: NA
V: TRBV6-6
J: TRBJ1-1
size: NA
DNA: TGTACCAGCAAAGGAGGACACCTGAACACCGAAGCTTTCTTT
CDR3: CTSKGGHLNTEAFF

D: TRBD2
V: TRBV7-7
J: TRBJ2-1
size: few
DNA: TGTGCTAGCTCCAGCGGGAGGGGGAGAGAGCAGTTCTTC
CDR3: CASSSGRGREQFF

D: NA
V: TRBV25-1
J: TRBJ2-5
size: few
DNA: TGTGCCAGCAGTGATCCTAAGACGACAGAGACCCAGTACTTC
CDR3: CASSDPKTTETQYF

D: NA
V: TRBV12-3/TRBV12-4
J: TRBJ2-3
size: many
DNA: TGTGCCAGCAGTTGGTGGGGGACGCCTTTT
CDR3: CASSWWGTPF

D: NA
V: TRBV20-1
J: TRBJ2-1
size: few
DNA: TGCAGTGCTAGAGAAGGCGCGGGCCTATACAATGAGCAGTTCTTC
CDR3: CSAREGAGLYNEQFF

D: NA
V: TRBV4-3
J: TRBJ2-7
size: NA
DNA: TGCGCCAGCAGCCAAGGGAGGTGGGGGAATGAGCAGTACTTC
CDR3: CASSQGRWGNEQYF